One TCR beta chain is described in this entry. The germline CDR1 and CDR2 sequences are LGHNA and YNFKEQ. The V and J ends lost 7 bases and 1 base respectively, with 18 bases between them. There are 16 residues in the CDR3. This specimen belongs to a study of cytomegalovirus exposure and HLA in healthy donors. Both 60 Vbeta primers and 13 Jbeta primers went into the PCR. Some clones are missing from TCRdb's copy, which holds only in-frame ones; the method was immunoSEQ multiplex PCR. Of 140,000 or so clones listed, approximately 76% are singletons. This receptor was obtained from a man aged 40-55 years in good health and CMV-seronegative. This chain uses TRBV4-2 with TRBJ2-3; D gene ambiguous. What was sequenced was PBMCs. The CDR3 nucleotides read TGTGCCAGCACCTCCACGTCACTGCCCGGCACAGATACGCAGTATTTT. Its protein product is CASTSTSLPGTDTQYF.